This T cell receptor beta chain was sequenced in a study of T cells in Graves' hyperthyroidism and ophthalmopathy. The CDR3 consists of 16 residues. CDR1 and CDR2 from the germline V gene are SGHKS and YYEKEE (reference sequence). With V trimmed by 3 bases and J by 1 base, 8 bases remained unmatched. Authors of the study amplified TCR beta CDR3 regions from RNA transcripts. Primed by the HTBI set, a first-round RT-PCR was run on the TCR CDR3. One entry per CDR3 protein, called by TCRdb with MiXCR from the multiplex PCR reads. The data hold over 350,000 distinct CDR3 sequences, with about 14% observed a single time. Points from the study as a whole: Using 13 V-J features, a model discriminated ophthalmopathy from stable hyperthyroidism. Blood samples included most of the expanded thyroid clonotypes exceeding 0.001.

Comments on this clonotype: The antigen remains unidentified.

Ophthalmopathy patients all had a Clinical Activity Score of at least 3, a NOSPECS grade of at least 4 and disease under 3 months old. Diagnostic decisions used clinical symptoms, serum thyroxine and TRAb, thyroid ultrasound and orbital computed tomography. The chain joins TRBV5-5 to TRBJ2-7, with 9 bases matching TRBD1. The sequence came from a man aged 18 to 29 with Graves' ophthalmopathy. The sequencing sample was made of blood. CDR3 bases: TGTGCCAGCAGCTGGACTTCGGGACAGGGTTCCTACGAGCAGTACTTC. It encodes CASSWTSGQGSYEQYF.